What follows is one T cell receptor (beta chain) and its context. The data originate from a study of cytomegalovirus exposure and HLA in healthy donors. The study ran its PCR with 60 Vbeta and 13 Jbeta primers. Method: immunoSEQ multiplex PCR; TCRdb's copy keeps in-frame clones and lacks some. In the table there are around 230,000 clones, more than 70% of which are singletons. Trimming at V came to 6 bases and at J to 10 bases, leaving 6 bases not matched to a gene. This CDR3 spans 12 amino acids. CDR1 is MNHEY, CDR2 SVGAGI, per germline. This receptor was obtained from a boy aged 10-17 years in good health and CMV-seronegative. Specimen: PBMCs. The chain carries TRBV6-5 and TRBJ2-1; 7 bases are shared with TRBD2. The CDR3 DNA reads TGTGCCAGCAGCACAACGGGAGGAGAGCAGTTCTTC. Translating gives CASSTTGGEQFF.